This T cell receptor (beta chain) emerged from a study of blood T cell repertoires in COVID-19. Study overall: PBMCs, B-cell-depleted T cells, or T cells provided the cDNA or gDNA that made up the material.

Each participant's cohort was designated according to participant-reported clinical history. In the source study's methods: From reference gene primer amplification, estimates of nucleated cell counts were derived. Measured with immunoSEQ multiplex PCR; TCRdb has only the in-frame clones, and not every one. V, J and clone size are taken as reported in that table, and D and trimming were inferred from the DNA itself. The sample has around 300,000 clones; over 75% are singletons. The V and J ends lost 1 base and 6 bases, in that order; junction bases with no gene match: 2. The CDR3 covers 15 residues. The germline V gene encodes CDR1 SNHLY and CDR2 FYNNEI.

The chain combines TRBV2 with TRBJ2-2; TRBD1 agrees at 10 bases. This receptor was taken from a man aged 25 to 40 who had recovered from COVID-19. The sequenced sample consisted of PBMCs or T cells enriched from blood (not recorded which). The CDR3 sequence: CASSEGDRGAGELFF. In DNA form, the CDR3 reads TGTGCCAGCAGTGAAGGGGACAGGGGTGCCGGGGAGCTGTTTTTT. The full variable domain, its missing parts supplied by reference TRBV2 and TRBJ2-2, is EPEVTQTPSHQVTQMGQEVILRCVPISNHLYFYWYRQILGQKVEFLVSFYNNEISEKSEIFDDQFSVERPDGSNFTLKIRSTKLEDSAMYFCASSEGDRGAGELFFGEGSRLTVL.